This T cell receptor (beta chain) was identified in a study of blood T cell repertoires in COVID-19 (dated by TCRdb to the early 2020s). The study in broad terms: The collaborator samples originated in the United States, Italy and Spain and spanned the acute and convalescent phases of COVID-19. The material from the prospective study consisted of cDNA or gDNA derived from T cells, B-cell-depleted T cells, or PBMCs. Where available, HLA class I and class II types were taken from metadata supplied by the sample provider and were not determined by assay-based typing. A de-identified subject ID, COVID-19 status, age in years and sex were almost always included in the sample metadata. The samples were drawn from the first 160 participants of the ongoing ImmuneRACE study and from more than 1,000 subjects provided by 6 global collaborators. The repertoires were made available in a free public database intended to serve as a resource for research on the immune response to SARS-CoV-2. The dataset comprised deeply sampled blood TCRbeta repertoires from subjects exposed to, actively infected with, or recovered from COVID-19. The paper's findings and limits, for the study overall: The quantity of clinical and demographic metadata differed by source and by participant and was supplied without curation.

TCRbeta CDR3 regions were amplified from genomic DNA by means of the immunoSEQ Assay, a bias-controlled multiplex PCR. On the study's bioinformatics: The number of nucleated cells in each sample was estimated by amplification of reference gene primers within the assay. To quantify the absolute abundance of each unique TCRbeta CDR3 rearrangement, sequence reads were collapsed and filtered. Productive Simpson clonality was computed per sample as the square root of Simpson's diversity index over productive rearrangements. Not all clones reach the TCRdb copy of this immuneACCESS table, which keeps in-frame sequences only. Checked studies attribute under half of the gap to unresolved V genes and leave the rest unexplained. Clone size and the V and J calls come from that table; the DNA yielded D and trimming. Counted in this sample were approximately 110,000 clones; approximately 81% of them appeared once. About 1.6% of the sample belongs to the ten largest clones.

Regarding this clone: The clone's antigen remains unknown. No base quality information exists; no much larger clone differs at one position.

The germline V gene encodes CDR1 PRHDT and CDR2 FYEKMQ (reference sequence). The V end gives up 5 bases and the J end 3 bases, leaving 1 base in the junction not matched to a gene. The CDR3 goes from the cysteine to the phenylalanine over 14 residues. Only CDR3 DNA is held: 42 bases, read in frame from base 1. Whole blood was collected in K2EDTA tubes by collaborating institutions according to the institutions' own protocols. For TCRbeta analysis, collaborator samples were shipped as frozen whole blood, as isolated PBMCs, or as DNA extracted from either sample type. The sequence joins TRBV13 to TRBJ2-1, with 10 bases matching TRBD2. Sequenced input: peripheral blood. The receptor was isolated from a man aged 50 to 59 with acute or convalescent COVID-19. The CDR3 in this case is CASSLAGVYNEQFF. The DNA sequence follows: TGTGCCAGCAGCCTAGCGGGGGTCTACAATGAGCAGTTCTTC.